Below, 32 T cell receptor beta chains from the same sample are listed, as sequenced in a study of CD8 T cells in Susac syndrome. Random hexamers were used to reverse transcribe an amount of roughly 0.45 to 1 ug RNA. TCRdb reanalysed the immunoSEQ multiplex PCR reads using MiXCR and keeps one entry per CDR3 protein. The sample lists under 90,000 distinct CDR3 sequences, about 92% seen once, with roughly 0.56% in the top ten. The source material was CD4+ T cells from PBMCs. The receptors were sampled from a human donor with Susac syndrome.

The V gene is TRBV7-2, the J gene TRBJ1-2; D is ambiguous. This CDR3 region has 11 residues. Trimming pared 5 bases from V and 6 bases from J, leaving 7 bases between. CDR1 SGHTA and CDR2 FQGNSA come from the germline V gene. CDR3 residues: CASSVTDGYTF. CDR3 in DNA: TGTGCCAGCAGCGTAACCGATGGCTACACCTTC.

The CDR3 DNA sequence: TGTGCCAGCAGCCCTGGGAGGGGACCCTACGAGCAGTACTTC. Protein: CASSPGRGPYEQYF. The J gene is TRBJ2-7, the V gene TRBV6-2 or TRBV6-3, with 7 bases lining up with TRBD2. Germline V CDR1 and CDR2: MNHEY, SVGEGT. After removal of 6 bases from V and 2 bases from J, the junction contained 7 bases not matched to a gene. The CDR3 totals 14 residues.

The chain has TRBV19 and TRBJ2-1; TRBD1 agrees at 8 bases. Germline lookup yields CDR1 LNHDA and CDR2 SQIVND (reference sequence). This CDR3 has 17 amino acids. The trim removed 5 bases at V and 7 bases at J, leaving 16 bases unmatched. In DNA form, the CDR3 reads TGTGCCAGTAGTGCGCCGGACAGGGTACCCTTAACTAATGAGCAGTTCTTC. Amino acid sequence: CASSAPDRVPLTNEQFF.

The rearrangement uses TRBV12-3 or TRBV12-4 and TRBJ2-2; D is possibly TRBD1 (6 bases). The germline V and J ends were trimmed by 6 bases and 3 bases, with 17 bases remaining between them. CDR3 length equals 16 residues. DNA of the CDR3: TGTGCCAGCAGCCGGGCACTAAACAGGGACACCGGGGAGCTGTTTTTT. It codes for CASSRALNRDTGELFF.

This sequence joins TRBV7-8 and TRBJ1-6; 8 bases align to TRBD1. The V and J ends lost 3 bases and 7 bases, in that order; junction bases with no gene match: 5. The length of the CDR3 is 15 residues. CDR1 SGHVS and CDR2 FQNEAQ come from the germline V gene. The CDR3 here is CASSFAQGANSPLHF. CDR3 sequence (DNA): TGTGCCAGCAGCTTTGCGCAGGGGGCCAATTCACCCCTCCACTTT. The variable domain in full, with the rest retrieved from reference TRBV7-8 and TRBJ1-6, is GAGVSQSPRYKVAKRGQDVALRCDPISGHVSLFWYQQALGQGPEFLTYFQNEAQLDKSGLPSDRFFAERPEGSVSTLKIQRTQQEDSAVYLCASSFAQGANSPLHFGNGTRLTVT.

V and J are TRBV28 and TRBJ1-5, with 8 bases aligning to TRBD1. Germline CDR1 and CDR2: MDHEN and SYDVKM. The CDR3 consists of 14 residues. The V gene end was trimmed by 5 bases and the J gene end by 6 bases; junction bases not matched to a gene: 6. CDR3 DNA: TGTGCCAGCAGTCCCTACAGGGGGGGTCAGCCCCAGCATTTT. It specifies CASSPYRGGQPQHF.

This rearrangement joins TRBV23-1 to TRBJ1-1; D uncertain. TRBV23-1 has ORF status, its function being uncertain. The CDR3 totals 14 residues. V was pared by 0 bases and J by 10 bases, with 15 bases between. CDR3 sequence (DNA): TGCGCCAGCAGTCAATCGCGGGTTCCCGGAGGAGCTTTCTTT. Translation: CASSQSRVPGGAFF.

The chain combines TRBV7-8 with TRBJ2-1, with D maybe TRBD2 (5 bases). The CDR3 totals 14 residues. The ends were cut back, 11 bases at V and 9 bases at J, with 23 bases in the middle. The germline CDR1 and CDR2 sequences are SGHVS and FQNEAQ. The CDR3 nucleotides read TGTGCCTCGGGGTCTACTAGAGCAATGATTGAGCAGTTCTTC. This sequence encodes CASGSTRAMIEQFF.

V and J are TRBV10-3 and TRBJ1-2, with TRBD1 matching 7 bases. Looked up from germline, CDR1 is ENHRY and CDR2 is SYGVKD. The CDR3 has 12 amino acids. Germline trimming cut 7 bases from V and 6 bases from J; bases unmatched to any gene: 5. The CDR3 here is CAITGDRDGYTF. DNA for the CDR3: TGTGCCATCACGGGCGACAGGGATGGCTACACCTTC.

As to this clonotype: Germline and junction disagree at one end, which may indicate a read error. The chain joins TRBV3-1 to TRBJ1-2, with 7 bases fitting TRBD1. CDR3 length equals 13 residues. Per germline, CDR1 LGHDT and CDR2 YNNKEL (reference sequence). The CDR3, as DNA: TGTGCCAGCAGCCAAGATGCAGATGGGACAGCCTTCTTC. It encodes CASSQDADGTAFF.

This chain joins TRBV4-2 and TRBJ2-7; 8 bases are shared with TRBD2. Trimming removed 2 bases from V and 6 bases from J; junction bases left unmatched: 9. The V gene's germline CDR1 is LGHNA and CDR2 YNFKEQ. CDR3 length: 15 residues. DNA for the CDR3: TGTGCCAGCAGCCAACTCCTCGGGGGGGGAGGCGAGCAGTACTTC. Translation: CASSQLLGGGGEQYF.

The chain is built from TRBV7-9 and TRBJ1-1, with D unresolved. The CDR3 is 14 residues long. Germline loops: CDR1 SEHNR, CDR2 FQNEAQ (reference sequence). V gave up 9 bases and J gave up 0 bases, with 14 bases separating them. CDR3 sequence: CASDSRNVNTEAFF. The CDR3 nucleotides read TGTGCCAGTGACTCACGGAACGTGAACACTGAAGCTTTCTTT. Drawing the rest from reference TRBV7-9 and TRBJ1-1, the complete variable domain is DTGVSQNPRHKITKRGQNVTFRCDPISEHNRLYWYRQTLGQGPEFLTYFQNEAQLEKSRLLSDRFSAERPKGSFSTLEIQRTEQGDSAMYLCASDSRNVNTEAFFGQGTRLTVV.

The chain links TRBV20-1 to TRBJ2-2; D unresolved. CDR1 and CDR2 from the germline V gene are DFQATT and SNEGSKA (reference sequence). The V end was cut by 1 base, the J end by 5 bases, with 17 bases between. The CDR3 covers 16 residues. The CDR3, as DNA: TGCAGTGCTAGAGGCCCCGGGCAAGGGCGTACCGGGGAGCTGTTTTTT. Encoded protein: CSARGPGQGRTGELFF.

The V call is TRBV7-8, the J call TRBJ2-5; tentative D call: TRBD2 (6 bases). The V end lost 1 base, the J end lost 1 base, and 13 bases lay between the germline ends. Germline CDR1 is SGHVS and CDR2 is FQNEAQ. This CDR3 has 16 residues. This CDR3 reads CASSLGGLVSQETQYF. Here the CDR3 DNA reads TGTGCCAGCAGCTTAGGGGGACTGGTCAGCCAAGAGACCCAGTACTTC.

The J gene is TRBJ1-5, the V gene TRBV27, with D uncertain. Per germline, CDR1 MNHEY and CDR2 SMNVEV (reference sequence). V lost 8 bases and J lost 5, with 19 bases in between. The CDR3 totals 15 residues. CDR3 sequence: CASGPASDGDQPQHF. In DNA form, the CDR3 reads TGTGCCAGCGGGCCGGCCTCCGATGGGGATCAGCCCCAGCATTTT.

This rearrangement joins TRBV7-2 to TRBJ2-5; 7 bases are shared with TRBD2. There are 14 residues in the CDR3. Germline-derived CDR1 and CDR2 are SGHTA and FQGNSA. V lost 5 bases and J lost 5; bases outside the gene matches: 8. The DNA of the CDR3 is TGTGCCAGCAGCCCGGGAGGAGGTATGGAGACCCAGTACTTC. Translated: CASSPGGGMETQYF.

The DNA of the CDR3 is TGTGCCAGCAGTTCTCTAGCGGGAGGGCCCTACGAGCAGTACTTC. Its protein product is CASSSLAGGPYEQYF. The genes are TRBV7-2 and TRBJ2-7, with 12 nucleotides matching TRBD2. The V segment lost 6 bases and the J segment 2 bases; nucleotides outside the gene matches: 5. The CDR3 has 15 residues. Germline CDR1 reads SGHTA; CDR2 reads FQGNSA.

This rearrangement joins TRBV30 to TRBJ2-5; D is possibly TRBD2 (5 bases). This CDR3 is 13 amino acids long. V gave up 2 bases and J gave up 7 bases, with 14 bases separating them. CDR1 and CDR2 (germline): GTSNPN, SVGIG (reference sequence). CDR3 loop: CAWSTTTLGTQYF. The CDR3 DNA is TGTGCCTGGAGTACGACTACGCTCGGGACCCAGTACTTC.

The J gene is TRBJ1-2, the V gene TRBV7-9, with no clear D. This CDR3 is built from 16 residues. Per the germline V gene, CDR1 is SEHNR and CDR2 is FQNEAQ (reference sequence). Trimming took 0 bases from V and 0 from J, leaving 11 bases between them. This CDR3 is CASSLAGALANYGYTF. In DNA form, the CDR3 reads TGTGCCAGCAGCTTAGCAGGCGCCTTGGCTAACTATGGCTACACCTTC.

V and J are TRBV4-2 and TRBJ1-1; the D is unclear. Germline CDR1 and CDR2: LGHNA and YNFKEQ. This CDR3 spans 12 amino acids. V gave up 4 bases and J gave up 3 bases, with 6 bases separating them. The CDR3: CASSPRDTEAFF. CDR3 nucleotides: TGTGCCAGCAGCCCACGGGACACTGAAGCTTTCTTT.

This clonotype came up once. The rearrangement joins TRBV2 to TRBJ2-7; D gene ambiguous. V was cut by 2 bases and J by 5 bases, with 4 bases left in between. From germline, CDR1 is SNHLY and CDR2 FYNNEI. This CDR3 is built from 11 residues. The CDR3 protein is CASSERHEQYF. CDR3 sequence (DNA): TGTGCCAGCAGTGAACGCCACGAGCAGTACTTC.

The chain has TRBV29-1 and TRBJ1-1; unclear D gene. The length of the CDR3 is 12 residues. The V end lost 2 bases, the J end lost 4 bases, and 8 bases lay between the germline ends. CDR1 is SQVTM, CDR2 ANQGSEA, per germline. The CDR3 DNA reads as TGCAGCGTTGAACGAACTACCACTGAAGCTTTCTTT. Amino acid sequence: CSVERTTTEAFF.

The rearrangement uses TRBV14 and TRBJ1-4, with D possibly matching TRBD1 (5 bases). The V end was cut by 1 base, the J end by 6 bases, with 9 bases between. The CDR3 extends over 14 amino acids. Germline values: CDR1 SGHDN, CDR2 FVKESK. The CDR3 DNA follows: TGTGCCAGCAGCCAAGTGATGGGGCATGAAAAACTGTTTTTT. Its protein product is CASSQVMGHEKLFF.

The chain combines TRBV25-1 with TRBJ2-5; D is undetermined. The germline V gene encodes CDR1 MGHDK and CDR2 SYGVNS. The CDR3 is 13 residues long. V was shortened by 2 bases and J by 4 bases, with 8 bases between the two germline ends. The CDR3 sequence is CASSESISETQYF. The CDR3 coding sequence is TGTGCCAGCAGTGAAAGCATCTCAGAGACCCAGTACTTC.

The gene calls are TRBV11-2 and TRBJ2-1; 7 bases align to TRBD1. The J segment lost 7 bases and the V segment lost 6 bases, leaving 3 bases of the junction unmatched. Germline V gene sequence: CDR1 SGHAT, CDR2 FQNNGV. The CDR3 covers 12 residues. This CDR3 is CASRQGRNEQFF. The CDR3 nucleotides are TGTGCCAGCAGACAGGGGCGGAATGAGCAGTTCTTC.

The chain combines TRBV18 with TRBJ2-3, with D possibly being TRBD1 (6 bases). CDR1 KGHSH and CDR2 LQKENI come from the germline V gene. CDR3 size: 16 residues. Trimming stripped 1 base from V and 0 bases from J, with 11 bases between. This CDR3 reads CASSPHVGGSTDTQYF. DNA of the CDR3: TGTGCCAGCTCACCACACGTAGGGGGAAGCACAGATACGCAGTATTTT.

The CDR3: CAWSGMRSGRGTDTQYF. In nucleotides, the CDR3 is TGTGCCTGGAGTGGGATGCGGAGCGGGAGGGGGACAGATACGCAGTATTTT. V and J are TRBV30 and TRBJ2-3; TRBD2 matches 10 bases. J lost 3 bases, V lost 1 base, and 10 bases had no gene match. Per the germline V gene, CDR1 is GTSNPN and CDR2 is SVGIG (reference sequence). This CDR3 contains 17 residues.

The gene calls are TRBV6-1 and TRBJ2-7, with D perhaps assigned TRBD1 or TRBD2 (5 bases each). Trimming took 7 bases from V and 1 from J, leaving 23 bases between them. The CDR3 covers 17 residues. The germline CDR1 and CDR2 sequences are MNHNS and SASEGT. CDR3 loop: CASNTGIGQGNSYEQYF. As DNA, the CDR3 is TGTGCCAGCAATACGGGAATCGGGCAGGGTAATTCCTACGAGCAGTACTTC.

The J gene is TRBJ2-3, the V gene TRBV4-3, with D possibly matching TRBD1 (6 bases). This CDR3 contains 15 residues. The V and J ends lost 2 bases and 2 bases respectively, with 11 bases between them. Germline CDR1 is LGHNA and CDR2 is YSLEER. Here the CDR3 reads CASSQTGLFTDTQYF. The DNA of the CDR3 is TGCGCCAGCAGCCAAACAGGGTTGTTCACAGATACGCAGTATTTT.

The rearrangement links TRBV9 to TRBJ2-3, with 12 bases that match TRBD2. J lost 1 base, V lost 4 bases, and 4 bases had no gene match. Germline V CDR1 and CDR2: SGDLS, YYNGEE. This CDR3 is 16 amino acids long. The CDR3 DNA is TGTGCCAGCAGCAGGCGACTAGCGGGAGGCACAGATACGCAGTATTTT. It specifies CASSRRLAGGTDTQYF. The full variable domain, in which reference TRBV9 and TRBJ2-3 provide the parts outside the CDR3, is DSGVTQTPKHLITATGQRVTLRCSPRSGDLSVYWYQQSLDQGLQFLIQYYNGEERAKGNILERFSAQQFPDLHSELNLSSLELGDSALYFCASSRRLAGGTDTQYFGPGTRLTVL.

This sequence joins TRBV9 and TRBJ2-1, with 9 bases identical to TRBD2. The CDR3 length is 14 residues. The germline gives CDR1 SGDLS, CDR2 YYNGEE. V lost 4 bases and J lost 8; bases outside the gene matches: 7. In DNA, the CDR3 is TGTGCCAGCAGCCCGGGGACTAGCTTGGATGAGCAGTTCTTC. This codes for CASSPGTSLDEQFF.

The chain combines TRBV6-1 with TRBJ1-1, with 7 bases identical to TRBD1. The J segment lost 4 bases and the V segment lost 5 bases, leaving 4 bases of the junction unmatched. CDR1 and CDR2 from the germline V gene are MNHNS and SASEGT. The length of the CDR3 is 13 residues. DNA of the CDR3: TGTGCCAGCAGTAACAGGGGCATCACTGAAGCTTTCTTT. It translates to CASSNRGITEAFF.